The rows below give T cell receptor beta chains drawn from one sample of a study of OX40 agonist ivuxolimab in advanced cancers. The table came from immunoSEQ multiplex PCR; TCRdb's copy has only in-frame clones and leaves some out. The table shows some 86,000 clones, with about nine tenths occurring only once. This specimen consisted of CD4+ or CD8+ T cells sorted from blood, obtained in a trial of the OX40 agonist ivuxolimab. The receptor set was obtained from an adult with an advanced solid tumor such as melanoma, head and neck, liver or kidney cancer. Both conserved end residues are part of each CDR3. A D gene is named only where the DNA matches it firmly. Clone size is shown for a subset of rows, as once, few, many or a class of expanded clone.

V	D	size	J	CDR3
TRBV5-1	NA	NA	TRBJ1-4	CASSRGSAGDEKLFF
TRBV5-1	NA	NA	TRBJ2-2	CASSLSATTGELFF
TRBV5-4	NA	NA	TRBJ1-1	CASSLELSGAEAFF
TRBV6-1	NA	NA	TRBJ1-3	CASSEVRRQLTSGNTIYF
TRBV10-3	NA	NA	TRBJ2-3	CASGGTSTDTQYF
TRBV5-4	TRBD1	NA	TRBJ2-1	CASNLQGADEQFF
TRBV30	NA	NA	TRBJ2-3	CAWSQGGVGTDTQYF
TRBV2	TRBD1	NA	NA	CASSETGSGYEQYF
TRBV6-5	NA	NA	TRBJ1-1	CASSPLPDTEAFF
TRBV29-1	NA	once	TRBJ1-1	CSVRPRGLSEAFF
TRBV19	NA	NA	TRBJ2-3	CASKPPLGADTQYF
TRBV4-2	NA	NA	TRBJ1-2	CASSQAWGSNYGYTF
TRBV6-1	TRBD2	NA	TRBJ2-3	CASSEPAGGPTQYF
TRBV2	TRBD1	NA	TRBJ1-4	CASDTDRGLTNEKLFF
TRBV28	NA	NA	TRBJ2-2	CASSSAGELFF
TRBV5-5	NA	NA	TRBJ1-5	CASSLAGTLRLGDLPQHF
TRBV12-5	NA	NA	TRBJ1-3	CASGLKASGNTIYF
TRBV19	NA	NA	TRBJ1-5	CASSIKGYQPQHF
TRBV27	NA	once	TRBJ1-3	CASSFHLGTFF
TRBV7-9	NA	NA	TRBJ1-1	CASSFSGNTEAFF
TRBV11-2	NA	NA	TRBJ1-4	CASSPQTEPNEKLFF
TRBV6-5	NA	NA	TRBJ2-1	CASRAMEFNEQFF
TRBV5-1	NA	NA	TRBJ2-3	CASSFGVGGDSTDTQYF
TRBV10-3	TRBD2	NA	TRBJ2-1	CAISRGLAGSNEQFF
TRBV18	TRBD1	NA	TRBJ1-1	CASSPGEGATEAFF
TRBV5-1	NA	NA	TRBJ2-3	CASSSQGQDTQYF
TRBV30	NA	NA	TRBJ1-1	CAWSVRENTEAFF
TRBV30	NA	NA	TRBJ2-7	CAWSVDSYEQYF
TRBV10-3	NA	NA	TRBJ1-6	CAIREGGGNNSPLHF
TRBV2	TRBD1	NA	TRBJ1-6	CASSPGGSYNSPLHF
TRBV5-1	NA	once	TRBJ2-1	CASSKGTLLRDEQFF
TRBV7-6	NA	few	TRBJ2-1	CASRGTGENEQFF
TRBV10-2	TRBD1	NA	TRBJ1-5	CASSGTGPNSNQPQHF
TRBV5-1	TRBD2	NA	TRBJ2-3	CASSPGLVTDTQYF
TRBV10-1	NA	NA	TRBJ1-2	CASSSGGNYGYTF
TRBV6-5	NA	NA	TRBJ2-2	CASSLRAGGELFF
TRBV5-5	NA	NA	TRBJ2-3	CASSFTQGDTQYF
TRBV5-4	NA	NA	TRBJ2-5	CASSFGGTEETQYF
TRBV14	TRBD1	NA	TRBJ1-1	CASSQDPTGRTNTEAFF
TRBV2	NA	NA	TRBJ1-5	CASSADGTDQPQHF
TRBV19	NA	NA	TRBJ1-5	CASSIKSSNQPQHF
TRBV11-3	TRBD1	NA	TRBJ2-2	CASSSRGQGIGELFF
TRBV7-9	TRBD1	NA	TRBJ2-3	CASSRTGGSGGTDTQYF